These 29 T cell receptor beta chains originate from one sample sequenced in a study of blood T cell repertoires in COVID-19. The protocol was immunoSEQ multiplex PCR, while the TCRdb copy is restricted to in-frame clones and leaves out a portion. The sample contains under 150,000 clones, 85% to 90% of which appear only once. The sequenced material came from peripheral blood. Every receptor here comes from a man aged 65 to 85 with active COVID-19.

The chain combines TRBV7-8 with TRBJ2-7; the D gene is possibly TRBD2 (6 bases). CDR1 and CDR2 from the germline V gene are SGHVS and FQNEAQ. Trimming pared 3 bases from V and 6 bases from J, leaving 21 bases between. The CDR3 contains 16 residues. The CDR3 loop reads CASSLETRFAYVEQYF. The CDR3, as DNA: TGTGCCAGCAGCTTGGAGACTAGATTCGCCTACGTCGAGCAGTACTTC. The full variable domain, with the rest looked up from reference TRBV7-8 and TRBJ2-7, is GAGVSQSPRYKVAKRGQDVALRCDPISGHVSLFWYQQALGQGPEFLTYFQNEAQLDKSGLPSDRFFAERPEGSVSTLKIQRTQQEDSAVYLCASSLETRFAYVEQYFGPGTRLTVT.

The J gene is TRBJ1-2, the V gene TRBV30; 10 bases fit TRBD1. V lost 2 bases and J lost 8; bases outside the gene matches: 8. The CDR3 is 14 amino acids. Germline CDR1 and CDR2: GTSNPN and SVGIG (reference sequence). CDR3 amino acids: CAWSLADRGRGYTF. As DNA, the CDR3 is TGTGCCTGGAGTCTAGCCGACAGGGGGCGCGGCTACACCTTC.

The CDR3 region has the DNA TGTGCCAGCAGTCACCGGGACAGGGAGCTGACTGAAGCTTTCTTT. Protein product: CASSHRDRELTEAFF. The chain recombines TRBV2 with TRBJ1-1; 9 nucleotides match TRBD1. V lost 5 bases, J lost 5 bases, and 9 bases stayed unmatched. Germline-derived CDR1 and CDR2 are SNHLY and FYNNEI. The CDR3 spans 15 residues.

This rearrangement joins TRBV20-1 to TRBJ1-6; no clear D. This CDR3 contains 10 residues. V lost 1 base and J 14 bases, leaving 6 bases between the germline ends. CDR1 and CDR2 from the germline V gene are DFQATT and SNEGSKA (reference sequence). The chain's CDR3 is CSARVRSLHF. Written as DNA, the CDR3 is TGCAGTGCTAGAGTTCGGTCCCTCCACTTT.

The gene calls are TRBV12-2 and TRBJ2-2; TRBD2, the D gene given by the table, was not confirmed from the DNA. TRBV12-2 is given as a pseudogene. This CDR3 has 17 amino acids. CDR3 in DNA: TGTGCAAGTCGCTTAGGGAAGGAGCGAGGGAACACCGGGGAGCTGTTTTTT. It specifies CASRLGKERGNTGELFF.

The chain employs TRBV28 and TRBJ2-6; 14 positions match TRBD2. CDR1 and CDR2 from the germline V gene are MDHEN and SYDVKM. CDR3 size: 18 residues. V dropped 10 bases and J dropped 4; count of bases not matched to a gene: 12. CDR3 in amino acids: CATRMGLAGAGGANVLTF. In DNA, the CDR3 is TGTGCCACACGGATGGGACTAGCGGGAGCGGGCGGGGCCAACGTCCTGACTTTC.

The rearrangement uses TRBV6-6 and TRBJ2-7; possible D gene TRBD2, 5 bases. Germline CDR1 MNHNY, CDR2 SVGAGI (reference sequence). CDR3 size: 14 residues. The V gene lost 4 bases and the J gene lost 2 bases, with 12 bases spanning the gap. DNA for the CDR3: TGTGCCAGCAGTTCCCGCGGAGGACCCTACGAGCAGTACTTC. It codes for CASSSRGGPYEQYF.

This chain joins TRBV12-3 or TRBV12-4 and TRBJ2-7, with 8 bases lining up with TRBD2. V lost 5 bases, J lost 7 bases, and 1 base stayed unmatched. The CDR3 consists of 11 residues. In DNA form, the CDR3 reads TGTGCCAGCAGTCGGGGGGGTGAGCAGTACTTC. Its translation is CASSRGGEQYF.

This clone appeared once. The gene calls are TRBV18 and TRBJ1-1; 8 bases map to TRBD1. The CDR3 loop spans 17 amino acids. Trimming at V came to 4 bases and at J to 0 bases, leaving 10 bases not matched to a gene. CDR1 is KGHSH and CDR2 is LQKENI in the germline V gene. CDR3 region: CASSLLQGAGMNTEAFF. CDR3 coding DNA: TGTGCCAGCTCACTACTCCAGGGGGCGGGGATGAACACTGAAGCTTTCTTT.

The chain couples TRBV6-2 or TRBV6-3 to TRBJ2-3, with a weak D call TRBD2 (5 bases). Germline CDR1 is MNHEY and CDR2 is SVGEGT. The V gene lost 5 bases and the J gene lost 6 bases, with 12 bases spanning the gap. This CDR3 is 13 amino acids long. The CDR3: CASSRRYGDTQYF. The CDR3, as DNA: TGTGCCAGCAGTAGGAGGTACGGGGATACGCAGTATTTT.

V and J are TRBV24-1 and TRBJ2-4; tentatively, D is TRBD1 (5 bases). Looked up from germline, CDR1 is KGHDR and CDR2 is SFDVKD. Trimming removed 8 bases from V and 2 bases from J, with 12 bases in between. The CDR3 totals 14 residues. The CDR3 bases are TGTGCCACCATCGGAAGGGGAACCAAAAACATTCAGTACTTC. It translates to CATIGRGTKNIQYF.

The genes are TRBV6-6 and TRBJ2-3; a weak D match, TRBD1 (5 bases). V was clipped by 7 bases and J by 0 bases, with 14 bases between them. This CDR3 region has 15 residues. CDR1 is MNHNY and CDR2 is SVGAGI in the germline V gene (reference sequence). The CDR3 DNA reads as TGTGCCAGCAACGAGAGACAGTTTAGCACAGATACGCAGTATTTT. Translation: CASNERQFSTDTQYF.

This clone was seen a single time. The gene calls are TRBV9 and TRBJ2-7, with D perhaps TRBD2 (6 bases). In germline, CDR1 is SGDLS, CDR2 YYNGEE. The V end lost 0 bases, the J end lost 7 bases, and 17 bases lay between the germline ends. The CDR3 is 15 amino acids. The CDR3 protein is CASSVDAGPEGEQYF. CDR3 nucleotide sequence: TGTGCCAGCAGCGTAGATGCGGGACCCGAGGGGGAGCAGTACTTC.

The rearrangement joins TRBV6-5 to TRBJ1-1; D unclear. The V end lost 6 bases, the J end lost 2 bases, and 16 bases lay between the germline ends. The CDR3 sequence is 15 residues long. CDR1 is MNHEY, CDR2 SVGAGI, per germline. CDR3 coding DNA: TGTGCCAGCAGCTTCCGGTTATCAACCAACACTGAAGCTTTCTTT. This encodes CASSFRLSTNTEAFF.

In nucleotides, the CDR3 is TGCGCCAGCAGCTTGGGACAGGGGGGAACAGATACGCAGTATTTT. This sequence encodes CASSLGQGGTDTQYF. J is TRBJ2-3 and V is TRBV5-1, with 9 nucleotides matching TRBD1. Germline values: CDR1 SGHRS, CDR2 YFSETQ. The V segment lost 0 bases and the J segment 3 bases; nucleotides outside the gene matches: 2. The CDR3 runs 15 residues.

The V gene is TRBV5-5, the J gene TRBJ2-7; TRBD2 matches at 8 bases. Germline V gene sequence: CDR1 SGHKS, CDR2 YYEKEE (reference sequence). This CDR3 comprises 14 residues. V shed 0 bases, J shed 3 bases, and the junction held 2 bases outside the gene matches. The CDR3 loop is CASSLVAGSYEQYF. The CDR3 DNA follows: TGTGCCAGCAGCTTGGTAGCGGGGAGCTACGAGCAGTACTTC.

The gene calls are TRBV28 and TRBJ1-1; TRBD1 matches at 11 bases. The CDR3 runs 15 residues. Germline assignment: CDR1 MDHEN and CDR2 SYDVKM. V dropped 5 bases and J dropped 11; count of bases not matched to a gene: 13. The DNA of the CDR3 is TGTGCCAGCAGTCCAGGGGACAGGGGGTTAGGTTTGGCTTTCTTT. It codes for CASSPGDRGLGLAFF. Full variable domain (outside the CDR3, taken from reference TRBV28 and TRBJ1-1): DVKVTQSSRYLVKRTGEKVFLECVQDMDHENMFWYRQDPGLGLRLIYFSYDVKMKEKGDIPEGYSVSREKKERFSLILESASTNQTSMYLCASSPGDRGLGLAFFGQGTRLTVV.

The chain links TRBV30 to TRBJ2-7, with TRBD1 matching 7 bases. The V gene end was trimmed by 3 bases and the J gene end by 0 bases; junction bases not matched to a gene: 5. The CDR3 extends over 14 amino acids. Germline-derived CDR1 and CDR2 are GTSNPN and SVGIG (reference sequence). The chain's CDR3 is CAWSRDSDSYEQYF. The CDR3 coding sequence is TGTGCCTGGAGCCGGGACAGTGACTCCTACGAGCAGTACTTC.

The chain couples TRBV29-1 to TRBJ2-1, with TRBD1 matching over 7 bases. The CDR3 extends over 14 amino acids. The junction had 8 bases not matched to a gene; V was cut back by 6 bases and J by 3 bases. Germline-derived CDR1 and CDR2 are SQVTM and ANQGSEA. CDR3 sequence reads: CSVLRQGYYNEQFF. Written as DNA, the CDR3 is TGCAGCGTCTTAAGACAGGGATACTACAATGAGCAGTTCTTC.

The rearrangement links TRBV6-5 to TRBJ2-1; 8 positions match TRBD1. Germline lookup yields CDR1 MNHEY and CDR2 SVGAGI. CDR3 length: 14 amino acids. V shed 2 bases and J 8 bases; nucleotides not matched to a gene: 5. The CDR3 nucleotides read TGTGCCAGCAGTTACCAGGGGGCGCATGATGAGCAGTTCTTC. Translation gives CASSYQGAHDEQFF.

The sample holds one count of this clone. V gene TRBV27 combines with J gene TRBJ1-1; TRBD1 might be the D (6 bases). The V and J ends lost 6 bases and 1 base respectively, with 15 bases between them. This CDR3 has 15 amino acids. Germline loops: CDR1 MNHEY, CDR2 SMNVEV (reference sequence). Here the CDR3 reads CASRPAGAPNTEAFF. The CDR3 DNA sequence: TGTGCCAGCAGACCGGCAGGGGCCCCGAACACTGAAGCTTTCTTT.

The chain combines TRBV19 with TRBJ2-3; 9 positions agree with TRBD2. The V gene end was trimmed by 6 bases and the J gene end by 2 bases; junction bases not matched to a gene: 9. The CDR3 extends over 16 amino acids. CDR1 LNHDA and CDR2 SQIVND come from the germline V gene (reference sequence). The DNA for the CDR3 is TGTGCCAGTAGGGACGGGACTAGCTCCTACACAGATACGCAGTATTTT. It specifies CASRDGTSSYTDTQYF.

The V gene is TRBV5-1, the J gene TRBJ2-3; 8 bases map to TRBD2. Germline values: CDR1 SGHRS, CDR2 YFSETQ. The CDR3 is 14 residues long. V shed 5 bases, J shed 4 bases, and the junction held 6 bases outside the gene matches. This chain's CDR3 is CASSLVGGADTQYF. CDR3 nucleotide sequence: TGCGCCAGCAGTCTCGTCGGGGGGGCAGATACGCAGTATTTT.

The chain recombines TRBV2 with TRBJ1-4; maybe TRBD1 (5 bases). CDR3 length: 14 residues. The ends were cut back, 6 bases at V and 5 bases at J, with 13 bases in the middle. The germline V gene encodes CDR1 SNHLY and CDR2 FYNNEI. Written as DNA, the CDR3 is TGTGCCAGCAGCAGACAGACAGAAAATGAAAAACTGTTTTTT. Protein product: CASSRQTENEKLFF.

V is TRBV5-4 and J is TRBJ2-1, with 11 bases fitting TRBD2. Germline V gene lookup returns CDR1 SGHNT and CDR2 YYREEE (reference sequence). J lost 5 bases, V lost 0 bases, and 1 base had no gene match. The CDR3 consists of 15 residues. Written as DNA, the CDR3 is TGTGCCAGCAGCTTGGGGGGACTAGCGGACAATGAGCAGTTCTTC. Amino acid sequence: CASSLGGLADNEQFF.

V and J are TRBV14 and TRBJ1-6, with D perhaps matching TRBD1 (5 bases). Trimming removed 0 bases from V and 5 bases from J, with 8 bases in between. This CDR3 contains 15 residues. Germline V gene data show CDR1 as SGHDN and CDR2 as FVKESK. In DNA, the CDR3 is TGTGCCAGCAGCCAAGATAGACAGCATAATTCACCCCTCCACTTT. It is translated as CASSQDRQHNSPLHF.

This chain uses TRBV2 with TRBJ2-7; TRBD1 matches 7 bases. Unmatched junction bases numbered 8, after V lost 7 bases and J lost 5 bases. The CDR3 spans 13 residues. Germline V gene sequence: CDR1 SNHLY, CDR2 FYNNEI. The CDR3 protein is CASTTGIINEQYF. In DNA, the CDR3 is TGTGCCAGCACGACAGGGATCATCAACGAGCAGTACTTC.

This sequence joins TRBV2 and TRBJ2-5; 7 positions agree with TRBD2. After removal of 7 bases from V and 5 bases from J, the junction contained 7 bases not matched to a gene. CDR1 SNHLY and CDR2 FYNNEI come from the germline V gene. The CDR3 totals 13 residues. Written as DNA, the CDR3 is TGTGCCAGCAAGACTAGCCCTGGGGAGACCCAGTACTTC. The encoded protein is CASKTSPGETQYF.

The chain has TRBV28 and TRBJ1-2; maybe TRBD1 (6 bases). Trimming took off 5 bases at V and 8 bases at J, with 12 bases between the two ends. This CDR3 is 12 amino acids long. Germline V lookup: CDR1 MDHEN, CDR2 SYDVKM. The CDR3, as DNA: TGTGCCAGCAGTCCGAACAGGGAAGGCTACACCTTC. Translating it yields CASSPNREGYTF.